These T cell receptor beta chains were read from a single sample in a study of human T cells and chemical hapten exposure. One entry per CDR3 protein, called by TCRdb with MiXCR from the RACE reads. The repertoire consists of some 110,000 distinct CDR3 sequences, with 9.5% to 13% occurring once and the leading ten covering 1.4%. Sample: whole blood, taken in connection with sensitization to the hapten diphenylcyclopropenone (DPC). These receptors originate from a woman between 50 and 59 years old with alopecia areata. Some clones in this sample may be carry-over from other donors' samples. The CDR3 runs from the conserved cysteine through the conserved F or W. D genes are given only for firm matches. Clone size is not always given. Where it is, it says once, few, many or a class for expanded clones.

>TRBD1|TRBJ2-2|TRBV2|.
TGTGCCAGCAGTTCCCGACAGGGCGGCACCGGGGAGCTGTTTTTT
CASSSRQGGTGELFF
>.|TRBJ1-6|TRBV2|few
TGTGCCAGCAGTGAGGAACAGGCGTCGTATAATTCACCCCTCCACTTT
CASSEEQASYNSPLHF
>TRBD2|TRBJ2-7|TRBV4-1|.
TGCGCCAGCAGCCAAGGGACTAGCGGGTTCTCCTACGAGCAGTACTTC
CASSQGTSGFSYEQYF
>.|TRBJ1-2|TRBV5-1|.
TGCGCCAGCAGTTCAGGGCGCGGAGGCCATGGCTACACCTTC
CASSSGRGGHGYTF
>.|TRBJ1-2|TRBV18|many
TGTGCCAGCTCACCCTGGGAACAGGCCATGACCTATGGCTACACCTTC
CASSPWEQAMTYGYTF
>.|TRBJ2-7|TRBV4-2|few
TGTGCCAGCAGCCAATTTAGGGAAGACGAGCAGTACTTC
CASSQFREDEQYF
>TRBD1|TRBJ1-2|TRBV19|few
TGTGCCAGTAGCAGACAGGGGGCTGATTATGGCTACACCTTC
CASSRQGADYGYTF
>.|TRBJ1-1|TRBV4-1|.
TGCGCCAGCAGCCGTATAACAGCGATGCGGTCTGAAGCTTTCTTT
CASSRITAMRSEAFF
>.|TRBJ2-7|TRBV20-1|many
TGCAGTGCTAGAGAGGGGGCGCGGATAGGCGAGCAGTACTTC
CSAREGARIGEQYF
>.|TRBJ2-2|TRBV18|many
TGTGCCAGCTCGGCCTACACCGGGGAGCTGTTTTTT
CASSAYTGELFF
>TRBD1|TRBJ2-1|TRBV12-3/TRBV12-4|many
TGTGCCAGCAGTCACAGGGGTGAGCAGTTCTTC
CASSHRGEQFF
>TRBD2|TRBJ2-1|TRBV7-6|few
TGTGCCAGCAGCTTAGAACCGTTGCAGCGGGATAGCTCCTACAATGAGCAGTTCTTC
CASSLEPLQRDSSYNEQFF
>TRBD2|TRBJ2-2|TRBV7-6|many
TGTGCCAGCAGCTTTAGCGGGAGGGGCACCGGGGAGCTGTTTTTT
CASSFSGRGTGELFF
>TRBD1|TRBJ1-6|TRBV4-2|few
TGTGCCAGCAGCCAAGAGACAGGGTCCAATTCACCCCTCCACTTT
CASSQETGSNSPLHF
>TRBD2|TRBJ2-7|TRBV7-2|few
TGTGCCAGCAGGGAAGGGCTAGCGGGACCGTACGAGCAGTACTTC
CASREGLAGPYEQYF
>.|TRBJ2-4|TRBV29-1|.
TGCAGCGTAATGGGCACGGGGGAAAACATTCAGTACTTC
CSVMGTGENIQYF
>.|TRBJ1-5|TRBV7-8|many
TGTGCCAGCAGCTTAGCGAACGTCAATCAGCCCCAGCATTTT
CASSLANVNQPQHF
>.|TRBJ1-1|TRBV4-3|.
TGCGCCAGCAGCCAAGTCGGAACAGGAGCCCGGAACACTGAAGCTTTCTTT
CASSQVGTGARNTEAFF
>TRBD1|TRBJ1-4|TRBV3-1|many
TGTGCCAGCAGCCAAGACGGACAGGGTCGTGAAAAACTGTTTTTT
CASSQDGQGREKLFF
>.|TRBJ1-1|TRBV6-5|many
TGTGCCAGCACCGGATACAGGGCTGAAGCTTTCTTT
CASTGYRAEAFF
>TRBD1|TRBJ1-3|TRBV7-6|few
TGTGCCAGCAGCTTAGTAGGGACAGGAGCTAACTCTGGAAACACCATATATTTT
CASSLVGTGANSGNTIYF
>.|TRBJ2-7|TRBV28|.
TGTGCCAGCAGTTCCGGACAGCGAACCTACGAGCAGTACTTC
CASSSGQRTYEQYF
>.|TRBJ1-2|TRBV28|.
TGTGCCAGCAGTTCCCGCGCGGGGTTAAGCGGCTACACCTTC
CASSSRAGLSGYTF
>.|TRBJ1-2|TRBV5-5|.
TGTGCCAGCAGCTTGTATTTACAGAATGGCTACACCTTC
CASSLYLQNGYTF
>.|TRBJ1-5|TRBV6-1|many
TGTGCCAGCAGTGAATCCCGCAATCAGCCCCAGCATTTT
CASSESRNQPQHF
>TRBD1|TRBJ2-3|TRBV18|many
TGTGCCAGCTCACCACCAGCAGGGGGTGGCACAGATACGCAGTATTTT
CASSPPAGGGTDTQYF
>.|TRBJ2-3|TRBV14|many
TGTGCCAGCAGCCAGAACAGGGCTGGGGCAGATACGCAGTATTTT
CASSQNRAGADTQYF
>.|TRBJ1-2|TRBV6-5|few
TGTGCCAGCGGGATCGGGACCGATAACTATGGCTACACCTTC
CASGIGTDNYGYTF